This note documents a single T cell receptor (beta chain) sequence. This sample is drawn from a study of T-cell reconstitution after alpha-beta-depleted transplantation in children. Trimming left V 4 bases short and J 2 bases short, with 14 bases between. The germline gives CDR1 DFQATT, CDR2 SNEGSKA (reference sequence). The CDR3 consists of 15 residues. Construction of the TCRbeta library involved unique molecular identifiers. From the PCR reads, TCRdb called clonotypes with MiXCR, one entry per CDR3 protein. The sample lists roughly 590,000 distinct CDR3 sequences; approximately 15% were seen once. The chain employs TRBV20-1 and TRBJ1-4; D may be TRBD1 (5 bases). The source was PBMCs from the stem cell graft donor, collected from the stem cell graft. The receptor comes from a human donor who donated a stem cell graft to a child with acute myeloid leukemia. The CDR3 nucleotides read TGCAGTGCTATCGGGGGGATAACGACTAATGAAAAACTGTTTTTT. Translated: CSAIGGITTNEKLFF.